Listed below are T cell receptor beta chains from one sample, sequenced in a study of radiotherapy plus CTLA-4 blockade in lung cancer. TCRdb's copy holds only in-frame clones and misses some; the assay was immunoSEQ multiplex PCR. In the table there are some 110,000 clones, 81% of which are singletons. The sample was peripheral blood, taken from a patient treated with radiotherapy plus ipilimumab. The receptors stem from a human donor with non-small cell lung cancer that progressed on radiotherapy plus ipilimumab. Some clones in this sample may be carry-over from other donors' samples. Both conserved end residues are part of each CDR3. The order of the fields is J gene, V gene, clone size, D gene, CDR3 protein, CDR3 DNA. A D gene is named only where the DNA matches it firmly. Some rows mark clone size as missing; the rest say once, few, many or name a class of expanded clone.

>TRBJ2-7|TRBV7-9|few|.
CASSPYTGAYEQYF
TGTGCCAGCAGCCCCTATACGGGTGCCTACGAGCAGTACTTC
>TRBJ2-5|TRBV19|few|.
CASSIRVQGETQYF
TGTGCCAGTAGTATAAGGGTCCAGGGGGAGACCCAGTACTTC
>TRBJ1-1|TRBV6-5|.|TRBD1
CASSYRTGAFF
TGTGCCAGCAGTTACCGGACAGGAGCTTTCTTT
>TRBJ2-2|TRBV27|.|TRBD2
CASSLRERGGPTMRELFF
TGTGCCAGCAGTTTGCGTGAGCGGGGGGGACCAACTATGAGGGAGCTGTTTTTT
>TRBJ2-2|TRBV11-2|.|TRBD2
CASSLAGGGELFF
TGTGCCAGCAGCTTAGCGGGGGGCGGGGAGCTGTTTTTT
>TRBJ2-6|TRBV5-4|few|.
CASSVTGDSGANVLTF
TGTGCCAGCAGCGTGACGGGAGACTCTGGGGCCAACGTCCTGACTTTC
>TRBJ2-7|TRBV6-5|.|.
CASWYRRSYEQYF
TGTGCCAGTTGGTACAGGCGCTCCTACGAGCAGTACTTC
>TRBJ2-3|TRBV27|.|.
CASSLRGVGDTQYF
TGTGCCAGCAGTTTAAGGGGTGTGGGGGATACGCAGTATTTT
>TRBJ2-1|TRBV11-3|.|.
CASSLDSWAEPYNEQFF
TGTGCCAGCAGCTTAGATAGCTGGGCAGAACCGTACAATGAGCAGTTCTTC
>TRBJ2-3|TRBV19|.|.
CASSQLTDTQYF
TGTGCCAGTAGTCAACTCACAGATACGCAGTATTTT
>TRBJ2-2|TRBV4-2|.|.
CASSQLGYGQMGNTGELFF
TGTGCCAGCAGCCAATTGGGTTACGGACAGATGGGGAACACCGGGGAGCTGTTTTTT
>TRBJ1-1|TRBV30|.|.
CAWTRSLVTNTEAFF
TGTGCCTGGACCCGCTCGTTAGTAACGAACACTGAAGCTTTCTTT
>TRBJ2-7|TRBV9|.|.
CASSVGSGVTNYEQYF
TGTGCCAGCAGCGTAGGATCTGGGGTCACTAACTACGAGCAGTACTTC
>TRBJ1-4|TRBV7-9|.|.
CASSLKGQANEKLFF
TGTGCCAGCAGCTTAAAGGGACAAGCTAATGAAAAACTGTTTTTT
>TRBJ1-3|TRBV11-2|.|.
CASSSGLNSGNTIYF
TGTGCCAGCAGCTCGGGACTGAACTCTGGAAACACCATATATTTT
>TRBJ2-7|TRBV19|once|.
CASSILDRTYEQYF
TGTGCCAGTAGTATTTTGGACAGAACCTACGAGCAGTACTTC
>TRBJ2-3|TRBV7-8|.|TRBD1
CASSLKSGGPDTQYF
TGTGCCAGCAGCTTAAAGTCAGGGGGCCCGGATACGCAGTATTTT
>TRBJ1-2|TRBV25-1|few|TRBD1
CASSELGRGVNYGYTF
TGTGCCAGCAGTGAATTGGGCAGGGGGGTAAACTATGGCTACACCTTC
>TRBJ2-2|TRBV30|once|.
CACPSRGGTNTGELFF
TGTGCCTGCCCTAGCCGAGGGGGTACGAACACCGGGGAGCTGTTTTTT
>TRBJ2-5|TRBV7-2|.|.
CASSPQETQYF
TGTGCCAGCAGCCCCCAAGAGACCCAGTACTTC
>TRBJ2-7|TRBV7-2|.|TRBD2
CASSYSGDLYEQYF
TGTGCCAGCAGCTATAGCGGGGACCTTTACGAGCAGTACTTC
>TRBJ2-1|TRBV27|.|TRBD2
CASRSHAGGSYNEQFF
TGTGCCAGCAGGAGCCACGCGGGGGGATCCTACAATGAGCAGTTCTTC
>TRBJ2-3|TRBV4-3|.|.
CASSQDSTDTQYF
TGCGCCAGCAGTCAAGACAGCACAGATACGCAGTATTTT
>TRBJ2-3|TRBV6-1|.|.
CASRGVTDTQYF
TGTGCCAGCAGAGGGGTTACAGATACGCAGTATTTT
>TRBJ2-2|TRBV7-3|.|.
CASSLNRDDTGELFF
TGTGCCAGCAGCTTAAACAGGGATGACACCGGGGAGCTGTTTTTT
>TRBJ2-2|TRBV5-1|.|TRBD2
CASSYGAGDTGELFF
TGCGCCAGCAGCTACGGAGCGGGGGACACCGGGGAGCTGTTTTTT
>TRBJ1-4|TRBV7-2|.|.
CASSLAAAEKLFF
TGTGCCAGCAGCTTAGCTGCCGCTGAAAAACTGTTTTTT
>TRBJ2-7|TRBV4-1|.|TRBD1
CASSHRDRAYEQYF
TGCGCCAGCAGCCACCGGGACAGGGCCTACGAGCAGTACTTC
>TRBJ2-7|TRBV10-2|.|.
CASNRGYEQYF
TGCGCCAGCAACCGGGGCTACGAGCAGTACTTC
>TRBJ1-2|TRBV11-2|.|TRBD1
CASSEQPGQGNYGYTF
TGTGCCAGCAGCGAGCAACCGGGACAGGGGAACTATGGCTACACCTTC
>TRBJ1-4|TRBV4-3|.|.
CASSQDGRGDAEKLFF
TGCGCCAGCAGCCAAGATGGTAGAGGGGACGCTGAAAAACTGTTTTTT